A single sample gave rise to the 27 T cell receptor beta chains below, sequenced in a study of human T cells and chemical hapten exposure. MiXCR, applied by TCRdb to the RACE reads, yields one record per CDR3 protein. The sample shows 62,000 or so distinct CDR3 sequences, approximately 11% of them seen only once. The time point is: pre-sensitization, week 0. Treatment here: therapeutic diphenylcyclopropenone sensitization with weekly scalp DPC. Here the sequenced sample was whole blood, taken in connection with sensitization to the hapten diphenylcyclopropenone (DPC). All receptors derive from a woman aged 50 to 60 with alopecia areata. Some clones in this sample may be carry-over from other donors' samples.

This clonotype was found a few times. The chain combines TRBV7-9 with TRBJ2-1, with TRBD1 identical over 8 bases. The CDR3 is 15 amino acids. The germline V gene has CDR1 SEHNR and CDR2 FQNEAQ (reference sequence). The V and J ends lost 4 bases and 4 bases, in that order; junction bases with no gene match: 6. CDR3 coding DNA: TGTGCCAGCAGCTCCGGGACAGGTTTTTACAATGAGCAGTTCTTC. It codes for CASSSGTGFYNEQFF.

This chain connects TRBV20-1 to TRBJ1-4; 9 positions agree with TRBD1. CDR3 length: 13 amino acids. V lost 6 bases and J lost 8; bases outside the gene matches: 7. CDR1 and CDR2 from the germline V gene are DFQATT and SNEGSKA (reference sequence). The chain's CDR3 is CSAPGQGREKLFF. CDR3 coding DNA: TGCAGTGCCCCGGGACAGGGAAGGGAAAAACTGTTTTTT.

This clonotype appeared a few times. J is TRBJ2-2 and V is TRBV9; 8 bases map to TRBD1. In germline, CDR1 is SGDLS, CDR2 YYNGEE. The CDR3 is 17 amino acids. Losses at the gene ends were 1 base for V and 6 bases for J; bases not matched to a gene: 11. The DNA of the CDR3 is TGTGCCAGCAGCGTACCTCTACAGGGGGGCATCGCCGGGGAGCTGTTTTTT. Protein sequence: CASSVPLQGGIAGELFF.

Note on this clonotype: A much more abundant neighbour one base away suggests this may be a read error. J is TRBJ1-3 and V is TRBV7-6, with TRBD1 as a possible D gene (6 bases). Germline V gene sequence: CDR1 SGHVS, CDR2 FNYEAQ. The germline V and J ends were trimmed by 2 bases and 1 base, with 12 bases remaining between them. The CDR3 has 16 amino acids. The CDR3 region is CASSLSGAMSGNTIYF. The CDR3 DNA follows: TGTGCCAGCAGCTTATCAGGGGCCATGTCTGGAAACACCATATATTTT.

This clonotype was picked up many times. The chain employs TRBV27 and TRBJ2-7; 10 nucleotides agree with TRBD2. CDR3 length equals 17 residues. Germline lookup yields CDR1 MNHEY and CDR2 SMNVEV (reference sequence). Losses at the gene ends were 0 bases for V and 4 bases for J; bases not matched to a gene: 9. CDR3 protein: CASSLSGRASGRYEQYF. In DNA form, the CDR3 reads TGTGCCAGCAGTTTATCGGGTAGGGCTAGCGGGAGATACGAGCAGTACTTC.

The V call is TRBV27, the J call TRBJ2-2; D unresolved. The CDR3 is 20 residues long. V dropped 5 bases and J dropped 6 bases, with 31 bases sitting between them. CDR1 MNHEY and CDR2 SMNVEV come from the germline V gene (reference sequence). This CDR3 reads CASSRTVFLTNGLPPGELFF. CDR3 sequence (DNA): TGTGCCAGCAGTCGAACCGTTTTTTTAACAAACGGGTTGCCGCCCGGGGAGCTGTTTTTT.

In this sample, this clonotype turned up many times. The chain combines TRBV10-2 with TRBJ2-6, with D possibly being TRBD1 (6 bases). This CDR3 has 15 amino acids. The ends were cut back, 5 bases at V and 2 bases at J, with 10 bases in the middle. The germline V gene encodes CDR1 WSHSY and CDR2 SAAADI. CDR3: CASSLQGTGANVLTF. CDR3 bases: TGCGCCAGCAGTCTACAGGGCACTGGGGCCAACGTCCTGACTTTC.

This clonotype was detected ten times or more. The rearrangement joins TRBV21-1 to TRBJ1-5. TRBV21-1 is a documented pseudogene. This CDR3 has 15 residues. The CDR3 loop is CASSKGWGLNQPQHF. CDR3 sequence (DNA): TGTGCCAGCAGCAAAGGGTGGGGTTTGAATCAGCCCCAGCATTTT.

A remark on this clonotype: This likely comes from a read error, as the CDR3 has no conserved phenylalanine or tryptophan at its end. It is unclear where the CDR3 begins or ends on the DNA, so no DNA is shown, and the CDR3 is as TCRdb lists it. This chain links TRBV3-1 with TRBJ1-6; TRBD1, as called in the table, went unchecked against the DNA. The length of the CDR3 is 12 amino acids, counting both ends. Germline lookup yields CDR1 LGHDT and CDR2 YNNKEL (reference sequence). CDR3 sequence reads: CASSQDGGQGDS.

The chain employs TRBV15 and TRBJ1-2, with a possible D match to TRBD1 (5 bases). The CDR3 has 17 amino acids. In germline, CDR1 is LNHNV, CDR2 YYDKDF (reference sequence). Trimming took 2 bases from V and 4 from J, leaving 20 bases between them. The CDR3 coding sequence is TGTGCCACCAGCAGATCCCACCAAATGGCAGGGATCTATGGCTACACCTTC. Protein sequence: CATSRSHQMAGIYGYTF. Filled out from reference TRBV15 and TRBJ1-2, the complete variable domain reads DAMVIQNPRYQVTQFGKPVTLSCSQTLNHNVMYWYQQKSSQAPKLLFHYYDKDFNNEADTPDNFQSRRPNTSFCFLDIRSPGLGDTAMYLCATSRSHQMAGIYGYTFGSGTRLTVV.

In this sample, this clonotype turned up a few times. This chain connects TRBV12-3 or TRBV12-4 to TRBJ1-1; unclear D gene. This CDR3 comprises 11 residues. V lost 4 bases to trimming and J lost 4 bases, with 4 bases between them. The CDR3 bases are TGTGCCAGCAGTTCACCCACTGAAGCTTTCTTT. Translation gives CASSSPTEAFF.

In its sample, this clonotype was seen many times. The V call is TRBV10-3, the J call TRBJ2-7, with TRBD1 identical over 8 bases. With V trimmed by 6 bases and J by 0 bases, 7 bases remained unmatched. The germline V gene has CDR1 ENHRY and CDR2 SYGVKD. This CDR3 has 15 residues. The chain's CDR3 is CAISGRGQASYEQYF. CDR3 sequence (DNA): TGTGCCATCAGCGGCAGGGGACAGGCCTCCTACGAGCAGTACTTC.

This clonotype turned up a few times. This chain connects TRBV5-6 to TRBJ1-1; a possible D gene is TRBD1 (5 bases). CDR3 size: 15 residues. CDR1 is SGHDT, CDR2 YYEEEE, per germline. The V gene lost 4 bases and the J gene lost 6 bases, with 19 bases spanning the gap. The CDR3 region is CASSLPQAGRAEAFF. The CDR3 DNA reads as TGTGCCAGCAGCCTACCACAGGCGGGGAGGGCTGAAGCTTTCTTT. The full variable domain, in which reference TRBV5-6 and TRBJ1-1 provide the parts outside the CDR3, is DAGVTQSPTHLIKTRGQQVTLRCSPKSGHDTVSWYQQALGQGPQFIFQYYEEEERQRGNFPDRFSGHQFPNYSSELNVNALLLGDSALYLCASSLPQAGRAEAFFGQGTRLTVV.

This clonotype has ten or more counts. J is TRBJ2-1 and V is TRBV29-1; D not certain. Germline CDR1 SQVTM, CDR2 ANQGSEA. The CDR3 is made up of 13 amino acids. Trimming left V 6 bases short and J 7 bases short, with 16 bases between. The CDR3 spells CSVSLGYGNEQFF. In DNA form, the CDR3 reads TGCAGCGTGAGCTTAGGTTATGGGAATGAGCAGTTCTTC.

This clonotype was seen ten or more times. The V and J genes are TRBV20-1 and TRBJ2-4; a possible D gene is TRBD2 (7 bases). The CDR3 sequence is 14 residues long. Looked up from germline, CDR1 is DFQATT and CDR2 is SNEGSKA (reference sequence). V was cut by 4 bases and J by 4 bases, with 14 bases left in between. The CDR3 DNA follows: TGCAGTGCTAACCCGAGGGGGGGTAAAAACATTCAGTACTTC. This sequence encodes CSANPRGGKNIQYF.

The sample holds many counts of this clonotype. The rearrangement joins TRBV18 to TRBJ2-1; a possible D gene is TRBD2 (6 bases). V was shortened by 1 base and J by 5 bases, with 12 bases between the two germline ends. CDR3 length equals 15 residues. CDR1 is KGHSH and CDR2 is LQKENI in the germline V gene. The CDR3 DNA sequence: TGTGCCAGCTCACCACGTCTAGCGACCCACAATGAGCAGTTCTTC. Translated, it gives CASSPRLATHNEQFF.

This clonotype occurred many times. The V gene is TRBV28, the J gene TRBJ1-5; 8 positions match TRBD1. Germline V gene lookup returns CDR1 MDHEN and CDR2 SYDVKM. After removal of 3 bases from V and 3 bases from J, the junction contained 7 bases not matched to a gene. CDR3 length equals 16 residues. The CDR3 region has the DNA TGTGCCAGCAGTTTTATCACGGGACAGGACAATCAGCCCCAGCATTTT. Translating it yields CASSFITGQDNQPQHF.

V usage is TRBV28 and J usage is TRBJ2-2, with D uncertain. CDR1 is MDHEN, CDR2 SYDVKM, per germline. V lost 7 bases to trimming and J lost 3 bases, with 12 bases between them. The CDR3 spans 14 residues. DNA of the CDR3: TGTGCCAGCATTCCCCGATTACACACCGGGGAGCTGTTTTTT. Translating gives CASIPRLHTGELFF.

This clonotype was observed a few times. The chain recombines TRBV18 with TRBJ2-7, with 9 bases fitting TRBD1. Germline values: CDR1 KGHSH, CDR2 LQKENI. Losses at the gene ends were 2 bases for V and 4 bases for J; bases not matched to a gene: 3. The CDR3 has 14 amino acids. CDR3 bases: TGTGCCAGCTCACCAGGGACAGGGAGGTACGAGCAGTACTTC. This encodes CASSPGTGRYEQYF.

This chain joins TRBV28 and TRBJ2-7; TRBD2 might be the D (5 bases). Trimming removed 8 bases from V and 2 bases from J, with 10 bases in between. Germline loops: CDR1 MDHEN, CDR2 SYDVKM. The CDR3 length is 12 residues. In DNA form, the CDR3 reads TGTGCCAGCGGGAGCCCGACCTACGAGCAGTACTTC. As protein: CASGSPTYEQYF.

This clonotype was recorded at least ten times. The CDR3 coding sequence is TGTGCCAGCAGTCCCTCGGACATGTATGAAAAACTGTTTTTT. The encoded protein is CASSPSDMYEKLFF. The chain joins TRBV12-3 or TRBV12-4 to TRBJ1-4, with D perhaps matching TRBD1 (5 bases). The CDR3 runs to 14 residues. The V and J ends lost 5 bases and 6 bases respectively, with 13 bases between them.

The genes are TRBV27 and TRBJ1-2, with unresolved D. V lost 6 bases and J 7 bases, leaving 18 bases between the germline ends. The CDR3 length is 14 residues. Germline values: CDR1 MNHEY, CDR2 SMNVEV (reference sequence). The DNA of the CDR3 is TGTGCCAGCAGACCTACAGTTAGGTCCGTTGGCTACACCTTC. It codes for CASRPTVRSVGYTF.

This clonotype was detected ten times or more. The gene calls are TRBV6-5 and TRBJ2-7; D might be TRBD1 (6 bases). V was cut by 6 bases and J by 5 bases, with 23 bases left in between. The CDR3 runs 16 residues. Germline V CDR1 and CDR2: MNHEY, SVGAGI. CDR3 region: CASSRSLTGFFDEQYF. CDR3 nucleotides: TGTGCCAGCAGCCGCAGCCTCACAGGGTTCTTCGACGAGCAGTACTTC.

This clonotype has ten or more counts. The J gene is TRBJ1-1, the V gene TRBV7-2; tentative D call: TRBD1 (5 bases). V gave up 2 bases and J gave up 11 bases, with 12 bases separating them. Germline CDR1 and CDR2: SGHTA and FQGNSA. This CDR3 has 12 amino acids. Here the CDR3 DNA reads TGTGCCAGCAGCTTATACCGGGACCGGGCTTTCTTT. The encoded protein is CASSLYRDRAFF. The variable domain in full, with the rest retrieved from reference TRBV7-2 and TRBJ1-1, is GAGVSQSPSNKVTEKGKDVELRCDPISGHTALYWYRQSLGQGLEFLIYFQGNSAPDKSGLPSDRFSAERTGGSVSTLTIQRTQQEDSAVYLCASSLYRDRAFFGQGTRLTVV.

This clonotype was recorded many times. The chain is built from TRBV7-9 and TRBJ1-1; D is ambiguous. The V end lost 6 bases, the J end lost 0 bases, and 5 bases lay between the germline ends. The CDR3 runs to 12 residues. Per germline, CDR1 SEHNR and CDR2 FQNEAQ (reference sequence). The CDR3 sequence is CASRRMNTEAFF. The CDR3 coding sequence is TGTGCCAGCAGGCGTATGAACACTGAAGCTTTCTTT. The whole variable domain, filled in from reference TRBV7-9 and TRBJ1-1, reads DTGVSQNPRHKITKRGQNVTFRCDPISEHNRLYWYRQTLGQGPEFLTYFQNEAQLEKSRLLSDRFSAERPKGSFSTLEIQRTEQGDSAMYLCASRRMNTEAFFGQGTRLTVV.

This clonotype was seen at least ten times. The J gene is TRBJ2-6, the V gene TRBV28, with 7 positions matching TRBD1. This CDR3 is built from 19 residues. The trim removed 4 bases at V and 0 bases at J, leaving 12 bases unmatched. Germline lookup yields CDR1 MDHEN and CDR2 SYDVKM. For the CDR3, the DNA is TGTGCCAGCAGTTCCCTGAGACAGGGTCTATCCTCTGGGGCCAACGTCCTGACTTTC. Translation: CASSSLRQGLSSGANVLTF. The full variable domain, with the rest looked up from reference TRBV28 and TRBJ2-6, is DVKVTQSSRYLVKRTGEKVFLECVQDMDHENMFWYRQDPGLGLRLIYFSYDVKMKEKGDIPEGYSVSREKKERFSLILESASTNQTSMYLCASSSLRQGLSSGANVLTFGAGSRLTVL.

CDR3 region: CSASPYIGPDTQYF. The CDR3 DNA is TGCAGTGCTAGCCCCTACATTGGGCCAGATACGCAGTATTTT. This chain uses TRBV20-1 with TRBJ2-3; D ambiguous. The germline V gene has CDR1 DFQATT and CDR2 SNEGSKA (reference sequence). The V gene lost 3 bases and the J gene lost 4 bases, with 14 bases spanning the gap. The CDR3 spans 14 residues.